The rows below give T cell receptor beta chains drawn from one sample of a study of blood T cell repertoires in COVID-19. Libraries were prepared by immunoSEQ multiplex PCR; TCRdb keeps only in-frame clonotypes and omits some of them. The sample shows 95,000 to 150,000 clones, 80% of them seen only once. The sequenced material came from peripheral blood. These receptors were obtained from a man in his 60s with active or convalescent COVID-19. The CDR3 runs from the conserved cysteine through the conserved F or W. A D gene is named only where the DNA matches it firmly. Only some rows state a clone size, as once, few, many or a class for expanded clones.

j_call: TRBJ2-1; clone_size: -; v_call: TRBV19; d_call: -; cdr3_length: 18; cdr3_aa: CASTEFAGRPQPYNEQFF; cdr3_nt: TGTGCCAGTACCGAATTTGCGGGGCGGCCTCAACCATACAATGAGCAGTTCTTC
j_call: TRBJ1-5; clone_size: -; v_call: TRBV3-1/TRBV3-2; d_call: -; cdr3_length: 16; cdr3_aa: CASSPASGRFRGPQHF; cdr3_nt: TGTGCCAGCAGCCCCGCGTCAGGGCGCTTCCGTGGGCCCCAGCATTTT
j_call: TRBJ2-1; clone_size: -; v_call: TRBV28; d_call: TRBD2; cdr3_length: 15; cdr3_aa: CASTSSGRAWNEQFF; cdr3_nt: TGTGCCAGCACCTCTAGCGGGAGGGCCTGGAATGAGCAGTTCTTC
j_call: TRBJ2-1; clone_size: -; v_call: TRBV7-2; d_call: -; cdr3_length: 15; cdr3_aa: CASSLERGLHQVQFF; cdr3_nt: TGTGCCAGCAGCTTAGAAAGGGGACTCCACCAGGTGCAGTTCTTC
j_call: TRBJ2-1; clone_size: once; v_call: TRBV27; d_call: TRBD1; cdr3_length: 14; cdr3_aa: CASSRDRGYNEQFF; cdr3_nt: TGTGCCAGCAGCCGGGACAGGGGTTACAATGAGCAGTTCTTC
j_call: TRBJ2-7; clone_size: -; v_call: TRBV28; d_call: -; cdr3_length: 14; cdr3_aa: CASSPAGPEGREYF; cdr3_nt: TGTGCCAGCAGCCCGGCGGGGCCAGAAGGACGGGAGTACTTC
j_call: TRBJ2-3; clone_size: few; v_call: TRBV28; d_call: -; cdr3_length: 13; cdr3_aa: CASSLLSTDTQYF; cdr3_nt: TGTGCCAGCAGTTTACTATCCACAGATACGCAGTATTTT
j_call: TRBJ2-3; clone_size: -; v_call: TRBV5-3; d_call: TRBD2; cdr3_length: 18; cdr3_aa: CARSPDRMTSGSADTQYF; cdr3_nt: TGTGCCAGAAGCCCGGACCGGATGACTAGCGGGAGTGCAGATACGCAGTATTTT
j_call: TRBJ2-1; clone_size: many; v_call: TRBV11-2; d_call: TRBD2; cdr3_length: 15; cdr3_aa: CASSSRGLEYNEQFF; cdr3_nt: TGTGCCAGCAGCTCGCGGGGGTTGGAGTACAATGAGCAGTTCTTC
j_call: TRBJ2-2; clone_size: -; v_call: TRBV7-9; d_call: TRBD2; cdr3_length: 17; cdr3_aa: CASSSQGTSGNTGELFF; cdr3_nt: TGTGCCAGCAGCTCTCAAGGGACTAGCGGAAACACCGGGGAGCTGTTTTTT
j_call: TRBJ2-2; clone_size: -; v_call: TRBV27; d_call: TRBD2; cdr3_length: 16; cdr3_aa: CASTTHGLAGVGELFF; cdr3_nt: TGTGCCAGCACAACACATGGTTTAGCGGGAGTCGGGGAGCTGTTTTTT
j_call: TRBJ2-1; clone_size: -; v_call: TRBV5-1; d_call: -; cdr3_length: 15; cdr3_aa: CASSLAGAGEGEQFF; cdr3_nt: TGCGCCAGCAGCCTTGCGGGGGCTGGGGAGGGTGAGCAGTTCTTC
j_call: TRBJ2-5; clone_size: -; v_call: TRBV10-3; d_call: TRBD1; cdr3_length: 14; cdr3_aa: CAIRGGQGEGTQYF; cdr3_nt: TGTGCCATCAGGGGGGGACAGGGGGAAGGGACCCAGTACTTC
j_call: TRBJ2-1; clone_size: many; v_call: TRBV19; d_call: TRBD1; cdr3_length: 13; cdr3_aa: CASGKTGVREQFF; cdr3_nt: TGTGCCAGTGGGAAAACAGGGGTGCGGGAGCAGTTCTTC
j_call: TRBJ2-7; clone_size: -; v_call: TRBV27; d_call: -; cdr3_length: 14; cdr3_aa: CASSLTGTGYEQYF; cdr3_nt: TGTGCCAGCAGTTTAACAGGGACGGGGTACGAGCAGTACTTC
j_call: TRBJ1-3; clone_size: -; v_call: TRBV7-9; d_call: -; cdr3_length: 15; cdr3_aa: CASSPRTASGNTIYF; cdr3_nt: TGTGCCAGCAGCCCCCGGACAGCGTCTGGAAACACCATATATTTT
j_call: TRBJ2-2; clone_size: -; v_call: TRBV10-3; d_call: TRBD2; cdr3_length: 16; cdr3_aa: CAIQTWEGLNTGELFF; cdr3_nt: TGTGCCATCCAAACCTGGGAGGGGCTGAACACCGGGGAGCTGTTTTTT
j_call: TRBJ1-5; clone_size: -; v_call: TRBV28; d_call: -; cdr3_length: 12; cdr3_aa: CALGGGNQPQHF; cdr3_nt: TGTGCCCTGGGCGGGGGCAATCAGCCCCAGCATTTT
j_call: TRBJ2-3; clone_size: -; v_call: TRBV5-1; d_call: -; cdr3_length: 11; cdr3_aa: CASSFADTQYF; cdr3_nt: TGCGCCAGCAGCTTTGCGGATACGCAGTATTTT
j_call: TRBJ1-4; clone_size: -; v_call: TRBV11-2; d_call: -; cdr3_length: 15; cdr3_aa: CASSLDGKPYEKLFF; cdr3_nt: TGTGCCAGCAGCTTAGACGGGAAACCATATGAAAAACTGTTTTTT
j_call: TRBJ2-1; clone_size: once; v_call: TRBV4-3; d_call: TRBD2; cdr3_length: 18; cdr3_aa: CASSQDPPGRASYNEQFF; cdr3_nt: TGCGCCAGCAGCCAAGATCCCCCGGGGAGGGCCTCCTACAATGAGCAGTTCTTC
j_call: TRBJ2-5; clone_size: -; v_call: TRBV5-4; d_call: -; cdr3_length: 15; cdr3_aa: CASSLELADRVTQYF; cdr3_nt: TGTGCCAGCAGCTTGGAGCTAGCGGACAGGGTGACCCAGTACTTC
j_call: TRBJ2-1; clone_size: -; v_call: TRBV5-4; d_call: TRBD1; cdr3_length: 15; cdr3_aa: CASSSNRGPHNEQFF; cdr3_nt: TGTGCCAGCAGCTCCAACAGGGGCCCCCACAATGAGCAGTTCTTC
j_call: TRBJ2-2; clone_size: -; v_call: TRBV18; d_call: -; cdr3_length: 15; cdr3_aa: CASSRARGGTGELFF; cdr3_nt: TGTGCCAGCTCACGAGCTAGGGGAGGCACCGGGGAGCTGTTTTTT
j_call: TRBJ2-7; clone_size: once; v_call: TRBV2; d_call: TRBD2; cdr3_length: 16; cdr3_aa: CASSEAQPGLRYEQYF; cdr3_nt: TGTGCCAGCAGTGAAGCTCAACCGGGACTACGCTACGAGCAGTACTTC
j_call: TRBJ2-4; clone_size: -; v_call: TRBV5-4; d_call: TRBD1; cdr3_length: 16; cdr3_aa: CASSQGQGGPKNIQYF; cdr3_nt: TGTGCCAGCAGCCAGGGACAGGGAGGGCCCAAAAACATTCAGTACTTC
j_call: TRBJ2-1; clone_size: -; v_call: TRBV3-1/TRBV3-2; d_call: TRBD2; cdr3_length: 17; cdr3_aa: CASSPNPRLAGDNEQFF; cdr3_nt: TGTGCCAGCAGCCCCAACCCGAGACTAGCGGGAGACAATGAGCAGTTCTTC
j_call: TRBJ2-1; clone_size: -; v_call: TRBV19; d_call: TRBD2; cdr3_length: 15; cdr3_aa: CASSIPGGPFHEQFF; cdr3_nt: TGTGCCAGTAGTATTCCGGGAGGGCCTTTCCATGAGCAGTTCTTC
j_call: TRBJ1-2; clone_size: medium-sized; v_call: TRBV19; d_call: -; cdr3_length: 14; cdr3_aa: CASSIGTPRGGYTF; cdr3_nt: TGTGCCAGTAGTATAGGAACACCAAGAGGGGGCTACACCTTC
j_call: TRBJ2-7; clone_size: -; v_call: TRBV6-5; d_call: -; cdr3_length: 14; cdr3_aa: CASSYYGGSYEQYF; cdr3_nt: TGTGCCAGCAGTTACTACGGCGGCTCCTACGAGCAGTACTTC
j_call: TRBJ2-7; clone_size: -; v_call: TRBV5-1; d_call: -; cdr3_length: 14; cdr3_aa: CASRPHTGSYEQYF; cdr3_nt: TGCGCCAGCAGGCCCCACACGGGCTCCTACGAGCAGTACTTC
j_call: TRBJ2-1; clone_size: -; v_call: TRBV27; d_call: TRBD2; cdr3_length: 13; cdr3_aa: CASSLVWEGRRFF; cdr3_nt: TGTGCCAGCAGTTTAGTGTGGGAGGGCCGAAGGTTCTTC
j_call: TRBJ1-5; clone_size: -; v_call: TRBV25-1; d_call: TRBD1; cdr3_length: 16; cdr3_aa: CASSDGTGVGNQPQHF; cdr3_nt: TGTGCCAGCAGTGACGGGACAGGGGTGGGCAATCAGCCCCAGCATTTT
j_call: TRBJ1-5; clone_size: -; v_call: TRBV15; d_call: -; cdr3_length: 15; cdr3_aa: CATSRDLARDQPQHF; cdr3_nt: TGTGCCACCAGCAGAGATTTGGCCCGGGATCAGCCCCAGCATTTT
j_call: TRBJ2-1; clone_size: -; v_call: TRBV4-3; d_call: TRBD2; cdr3_length: 16; cdr3_aa: CASSQGWTSGYNEQFF; cdr3_nt: TGCGCCAGCAGCCAAGGGTGGACTAGCGGTTACAATGAGCAGTTCTTC
j_call: TRBJ1-1; clone_size: -; v_call: TRBV6-5; d_call: -; cdr3_length: 15; cdr3_aa: CASSYGAGRRTEAFF; cdr3_nt: TGTGCCAGCAGTTATGGGGCAGGGAGGCGTACTGAAGCTTTCTTT
j_call: TRBJ2-1; clone_size: -; v_call: TRBV2; d_call: TRBD2; cdr3_length: 15; cdr3_aa: CASRAGLAGSNEQFF; cdr3_nt: TGTGCCAGCAGGGCCGGACTAGCGGGATCCAATGAGCAGTTCTTC
j_call: TRBJ2-7; clone_size: -; v_call: TRBV14; d_call: TRBD2; cdr3_length: 17; cdr3_aa: CASSLGTSGGRPYEQYF; cdr3_nt: TGTGCCAGCAGCCTCGGGACTAGCGGGGGTAGACCCTACGAGCAGTACTTC
j_call: TRBJ1-5; clone_size: -; v_call: TRBV19; d_call: -; cdr3_length: 13; cdr3_aa: CASNIDSNQPQHF; cdr3_nt: TGTGCCAGTAATATAGACTCCAATCAGCCCCAGCATTTT
j_call: TRBJ2-7; clone_size: few; v_call: TRBV9; d_call: TRBD2; cdr3_length: 16; cdr3_aa: CASSAGVGLAGYEQYF; cdr3_nt: TGTGCCAGCAGCGCCGGAGTGGGACTAGCGGGATACGAGCAGTACTTC
j_call: TRBJ2-7; clone_size: once; v_call: TRBV29-1; d_call: TRBD2; cdr3_length: 12; cdr3_aa: CSVDTSGSGQYF; cdr3_nt: TGCAGCGTTGATACTAGCGGGAGCGGGCAGTACTTC
j_call: TRBJ2-5; clone_size: once; v_call: TRBV3-1/TRBV3-2; d_call: -; cdr3_length: 11; cdr3_aa: CASSQYETQYF; cdr3_nt: TGTGCCAGCAGCCAATATGAGACCCAGTACTTC
j_call: TRBJ1-1; clone_size: -; v_call: TRBV28; d_call: TRBD1; cdr3_length: 15; cdr3_aa: CASSSGQGTGTEAFF; cdr3_nt: TGTGCCAGCAGTTCCGGACAGGGGACAGGCACTGAAGCTTTCTTT
j_call: TRBJ1-5; clone_size: -; v_call: TRBV20-1; d_call: -; cdr3_length: 14; cdr3_aa: CSASDPLRNQPQHF; cdr3_nt: TGCAGTGCGAGTGACCCACTACGGAACCAGCCCCAGCATTTT
j_call: TRBJ2-5; clone_size: -; v_call: TRBV7-3; d_call: -; cdr3_length: 14; cdr3_aa: CASSLFPGGQTQYF; cdr3_nt: TGTGCCAGCAGCTTATTTCCAGGGGGGCAGACCCAGTACTTC
j_call: TRBJ2-1; clone_size: -; v_call: TRBV4-3; d_call: -; cdr3_length: 17; cdr3_aa: CASSQDGRRGLYNEQFF; cdr3_nt: TGCGCCAGCAGCCAAGATGGGAGGAGGGGACTCTACAATGAGCAGTTCTTC
j_call: TRBJ1-6; clone_size: -; v_call: TRBV9; d_call: -; cdr3_length: 15; cdr3_aa: CASSVGSVRDSPLHF; cdr3_nt: TGTGCCAGCAGCGTAGGGTCGGTGAGGGATTCACCCCTCCACTTT
j_call: TRBJ2-1; clone_size: -; v_call: TRBV9; d_call: -; cdr3_length: 14; cdr3_aa: CASSRGGNYNEQFF; cdr3_nt: TGTGCCAGCAGCCGTGGGGGGAATTACAATGAGCAGTTCTTC
j_call: TRBJ2-7; clone_size: -; v_call: TRBV15; d_call: TRBD2; cdr3_length: 16; cdr3_aa: CATSRGPSGRAYEQYF; cdr3_nt: TGTGCCACCAGCAGGGGCCCAAGCGGGAGAGCCTACGAGCAGTACTTC
j_call: TRBJ1-2; clone_size: -; v_call: TRBV2; d_call: TRBD1; cdr3_length: 13; cdr3_aa: CASSEWDSLVFTF; cdr3_nt: TGTGCCAGCAGTGAATGGGACAGCCTCGTCTTCACCTTC
j_call: TRBJ1-5; clone_size: few; v_call: TRBV6-2/TRBV6-3; d_call: -; cdr3_length: 18; cdr3_aa: CASSYSSVGQDRNQPQHF; cdr3_nt: TGTGCCAGCAGTTACTCCTCCGTGGGGCAAGACCGCAATCAGCCCCAGCATTTT
j_call: TRBJ2-1; clone_size: -; v_call: TRBV30; d_call: TRBD2; cdr3_length: 14; cdr3_aa: CAWRGLTSGRMQFF; cdr3_nt: TGTGCCTGGAGGGGCTTGACTAGCGGGAGAATGCAGTTCTTC
j_call: TRBJ2-1; clone_size: -; v_call: TRBV29-1; d_call: TRBD2; cdr3_length: 13; cdr3_aa: CSVRTSGMNEQFF; cdr3_nt: TGCAGCGTAAGGACTAGCGGGATGAATGAGCAGTTCTTC
j_call: TRBJ1-4; clone_size: -; v_call: TRBV14; d_call: -; cdr3_length: 17; cdr3_aa: CASSPDFRSGVREKLFF; cdr3_nt: TGTGCCAGCAGCCCTGATTTTAGATCAGGGGTACGGGAAAAACTGTTTTTT
j_call: TRBJ1-5; clone_size: -; v_call: TRBV4-3; d_call: TRBD1; cdr3_length: 16; cdr3_aa: CASSLFWDRVNQPQHF; cdr3_nt: TGCGCCAGCAGTCTATTCTGGGACAGGGTAAATCAGCCCCAGCATTTT
j_call: TRBJ2-3; clone_size: -; v_call: TRBV30; d_call: TRBD2; cdr3_length: 16; cdr3_aa: CAWLSRTSGSTDTQYF; cdr3_nt: TGTGCCTGGCTGTCTCGGACTAGCGGGAGCACAGATACGCAGTATTTT
j_call: TRBJ2-6; clone_size: -; v_call: TRBV5-1; d_call: TRBD1; cdr3_length: 20; cdr3_aa: CASSFFPLRDSLSGANVLTF; cdr3_nt: TGCGCCAGCAGCTTCTTTCCACTCCGGGACAGCCTCTCTGGGGCCAACGTCCTGACTTTC
j_call: TRBJ2-7; clone_size: -; v_call: TRBV6-4; d_call: -; cdr3_length: 15; cdr3_aa: CASSDSTPINYEQYF; cdr3_nt: TGTGCCAGCAGTGACTCGACTCCTATTAACTACGAGCAGTACTTC
j_call: TRBJ2-1; clone_size: -; v_call: TRBV4-2; d_call: -; cdr3_length: 18; cdr3_aa: CASSQEGRGVFPYNEQFF; cdr3_nt: TGTGCCAGCAGCCAAGAGGGGCGCGGTGTATTCCCCTACAATGAGCAGTTCTTC
j_call: TRBJ2-7; clone_size: -; v_call: TRBV18; d_call: TRBD1; cdr3_length: 15; cdr3_aa: CASSLGTGVNYEQYF; cdr3_nt: TGTGCCAGCTCACTGGGGACAGGGGTAAACTACGAGCAGTACTTC